The rows below give T cell receptor beta chains drawn from one sample of a study of cytomegalovirus exposure and HLA in healthy donors. TCRdb's table, derived via immunoSEQ multiplex PCR, lists solely in-frame clones and lacks some. Of more than 95,000 clones listed, about 87% are singletons. The sequencing sample was made of PBMCs. These receptors were taken from a man aged 18 to 29 in good health and CMV-seronegative. The CDR3 runs from the conserved cysteine through the conserved F or W. The order of the fields is V gene, clone size, D gene, J gene, CDR3 protein, CDR3 DNA. A D gene is named only where the DNA matches it firmly. Expanded clones get a size class; other rows say once, few or many, or leave the size out.

v_call: TRBV29-1; clone_size: -; d_call: -; j_call: TRBJ2-2; cdr3_aa: CSVAREPGELFF; cdr3_nt: TGCAGCGTTGCCCGGGAGCCCGGGGAGCTGTTTTTT
v_call: TRBV7-9; clone_size: -; d_call: -; j_call: TRBJ2-3; cdr3_aa: CASSFAGAVTDTQYF; cdr3_nt: TGTGCCAGCAGCTTTGCGGGGGCCGTCACAGATACGCAGTATTTT
v_call: TRBV11-2; clone_size: -; d_call: TRBD1; j_call: TRBJ1-2; cdr3_aa: CASSLNRGDDGYTF; cdr3_nt: TGTGCCAGCAGCTTAAACAGGGGCGACGATGGCTACACCTTC
v_call: TRBV7-9; clone_size: -; d_call: -; j_call: TRBJ2-5; cdr3_aa: CASHHSSGGGPQETQYF; cdr3_nt: TGTGCCAGCCATCACTCCAGTGGAGGGGGCCCGCAAGAGACCCAGTACTTC
v_call: TRBV28; clone_size: -; d_call: TRBD1; j_call: TRBJ1-4; cdr3_aa: CASSPTGTGGEKLFF; cdr3_nt: TGTGCCAGCAGTCCGACCGGGACAGGGGGTGAAAAACTGTTTTTT
v_call: TRBV7-9; clone_size: -; d_call: -; j_call: TRBJ2-5; cdr3_aa: CASSRGQLMETQYF; cdr3_nt: TGTGCCAGCAGCCGGGGACAATTAATGGAGACCCAGTACTTC
v_call: TRBV18; clone_size: -; d_call: TRBD1; j_call: TRBJ2-6; cdr3_aa: CASSPRTGARTSGANVLTF; cdr3_nt: TGTGCCAGCTCACCGCGAACAGGGGCCCGAACCTCTGGGGCCAACGTCCTGACTTTC
v_call: TRBV27; clone_size: -; d_call: TRBD1; j_call: TRBJ1-2; cdr3_aa: CASSPGTGLYGYTF; cdr3_nt: TGTGCCAGCAGTCCCGGGACAGGGCTCTATGGCTACACCTTC
v_call: TRBV29-1; clone_size: -; d_call: TRBD1; j_call: TRBJ2-1; cdr3_aa: CSVEGDRVYNEQFF; cdr3_nt: TGCAGCGTTGAAGGGGACAGGGTCTACAATGAGCAGTTCTTC
v_call: TRBV7-9; clone_size: -; d_call: -; j_call: TRBJ1-4; cdr3_aa: CASSNRWDEKLFF; cdr3_nt: TGTGCCAGCAGCAACAGATGGGATGAAAAACTGTTTTTT
v_call: TRBV5-8; clone_size: once; d_call: -; j_call: TRBJ1-1; cdr3_aa: CASSLVIAEAFF; cdr3_nt: TGTGCCAGCAGCTTGGTTATCGCTGAAGCTTTCTTT
v_call: TRBV28; clone_size: -; d_call: -; j_call: TRBJ2-6; cdr3_aa: CASSSSGAPGANVLTF; cdr3_nt: TGTGCCAGCAGTTCCTCAGGGGCCCCTGGGGCCAACGTCCTGACTTTC
v_call: TRBV29-1; clone_size: -; d_call: TRBD2; j_call: TRBJ2-1; cdr3_aa: CSDRTSGRARDEQFF; cdr3_nt: TGCAGCGACAGGACTAGCGGGAGGGCCAGAGATGAGCAGTTCTTC
v_call: TRBV11-3; clone_size: -; d_call: -; j_call: TRBJ1-5; cdr3_aa: CASSLYLGQPQHF; cdr3_nt: TGTGCCAGCAGCTTATATCTAGGTCAGCCCCAGCATTTT
v_call: TRBV6-5; clone_size: -; d_call: TRBD2; j_call: TRBJ2-7; cdr3_aa: CASSYSTSGSTYEQYF; cdr3_nt: TGTGCCAGCAGTTACTCGACCAGCGGGAGCACCTACGAGCAGTACTTC
v_call: TRBV13; clone_size: -; d_call: -; j_call: TRBJ2-2; cdr3_aa: CASSLLQGNTGELFF; cdr3_nt: TGTGCCAGCAGCTTATTACAGGGGAACACCGGGGAGCTGTTTTTT
v_call: TRBV7-9; clone_size: -; d_call: TRBD2; j_call: TRBJ2-7; cdr3_aa: CASSFWGGEQYF; cdr3_nt: TGTGCCAGCAGCTTTTGGGGAGGGGAGCAGTACTTC
v_call: TRBV6-6; clone_size: -; d_call: TRBD1; j_call: TRBJ2-7; cdr3_aa: CASSSGTGGYEQYF; cdr3_nt: TGTGCCAGCAGCTCTGGGACAGGGGGGTACGAGCAGTACTTC
v_call: TRBV11-2; clone_size: -; d_call: -; j_call: TRBJ2-7; cdr3_aa: CASSLMSLGLFYEQYF; cdr3_nt: TGTGCCAGCAGCTTAATGTCCCTAGGACTTTTCTACGAGCAGTACTTC
v_call: TRBV7-8; clone_size: few; d_call: TRBD2; j_call: TRBJ2-1; cdr3_aa: CASSFSGGGAFNEQFF; cdr3_nt: TGTGCCAGCAGCTTCTCGGGCGGGGGGGCGTTCAATGAGCAGTTCTTC
v_call: TRBV7-2; clone_size: -; d_call: TRBD1; j_call: TRBJ1-2; cdr3_aa: CASSLSGQGNYGYTF; cdr3_nt: TGTGCCAGCAGCTTATCGGGACAGGGGAACTATGGCTACACCTTC
v_call: TRBV19; clone_size: -; d_call: TRBD1; j_call: TRBJ2-1; cdr3_aa: CASQGGRVASTSYNEQFF; cdr3_nt: TGTGCCAGTCAAGGGGGCAGGGTAGCCAGTACTTCCTACAATGAGCAGTTCTTC
v_call: TRBV19; clone_size: -; d_call: TRBD1; j_call: TRBJ2-7; cdr3_aa: CASNPGTGRYEQYF; cdr3_nt: TGTGCCAGTAATCCCGGGACAGGGAGGTACGAGCAGTACTTC
v_call: TRBV19; clone_size: -; d_call: TRBD1; j_call: TRBJ2-7; cdr3_aa: CASSIRTGGDYEQYF; cdr3_nt: TGTGCCAGTAGTATAAGGACAGGGGGCGATTACGAGCAGTACTTC
v_call: TRBV18; clone_size: once; d_call: -; j_call: TRBJ1-1; cdr3_aa: CASSPSDTGNTEAFF; cdr3_nt: TGTGCCAGCTCACCTTCCGACACTGGCAACACTGAAGCTTTCTTT
v_call: TRBV9; clone_size: -; d_call: TRBD1; j_call: TRBJ1-6; cdr3_aa: CASSQTGVRNSPLHF; cdr3_nt: TGTGCCAGCAGCCAGACAGGGGTGAGGAATTCACCCCTCCACTTT
v_call: TRBV28; clone_size: -; d_call: -; j_call: TRBJ1-2; cdr3_aa: CASSTPSQGYGYTF; cdr3_nt: TGTGCCAGCAGTACCCCAAGCCAGGGTTATGGCTACACCTTC
v_call: TRBV4-2; clone_size: -; d_call: TRBD2; j_call: TRBJ2-1; cdr3_aa: CASSQDALAGEQFF; cdr3_nt: TGTGCCAGCAGCCAAGATGCCCTAGCGGGTGAGCAGTTCTTC
v_call: TRBV4-3; clone_size: -; d_call: -; j_call: TRBJ1-4; cdr3_aa: CASSQDTGLGEKLFF; cdr3_nt: TGCGCCAGCAGCCAAGATACAGGGTTAGGTGAAAAACTGTTTTTT
v_call: TRBV2; clone_size: -; d_call: -; j_call: TRBJ1-1; cdr3_aa: CASSGQLNTEAFF; cdr3_nt: TGTGCCAGCAGTGGACAACTGAACACTGAAGCTTTCTTT
v_call: TRBV4-2; clone_size: -; d_call: -; j_call: TRBJ2-2; cdr3_aa: CASSPTQDTNTGELFF; cdr3_nt: TGTGCCAGCAGCCCAACACAAGATACAAACACCGGGGAGCTGTTTTTT
v_call: TRBV7-9; clone_size: -; d_call: -; j_call: TRBJ2-5; cdr3_aa: CASSTDGAGAGRETQYF; cdr3_nt: TGTGCCAGCAGCACGGACGGGGCGGGGGCCGGGAGAGAGACCCAGTACTTC